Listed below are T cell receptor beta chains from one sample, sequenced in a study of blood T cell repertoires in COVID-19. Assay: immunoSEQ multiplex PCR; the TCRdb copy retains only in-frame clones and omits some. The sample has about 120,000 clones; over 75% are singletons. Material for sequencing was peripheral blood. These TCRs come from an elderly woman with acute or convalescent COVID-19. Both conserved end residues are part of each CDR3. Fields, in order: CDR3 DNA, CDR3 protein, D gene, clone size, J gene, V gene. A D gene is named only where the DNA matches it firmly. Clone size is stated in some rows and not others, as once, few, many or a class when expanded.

cdr3_nt: TGTGCCAGCAGATATGACAGGGTATCCACTGAAGCTTTCTTT
cdr3_aa: CASRYDRVSTEAFF
d_call: TRBD1
clone_size: .
j_call: TRBJ1-1
v_call: TRBV7-2

cdr3_nt: TGTGCCAGCAGCTCTCCGTCCGGGAGTAGTGAAAAACTGTTTTTT
cdr3_aa: CASSSPSGSSEKLFF
d_call: .
clone_size: once
j_call: TRBJ1-4
v_call: TRBV5-4

cdr3_nt: TGTGCCAGCAGTTCCCTCCTGACTAGCGGGGGGGCCCATGAGCAGTTCTTC
cdr3_aa: CASSSLLTSGGAHEQFF
d_call: TRBD2
clone_size: .
j_call: TRBJ2-1
v_call: TRBV27

cdr3_nt: TGTGCCAGCAGCCAACCCCCGGGACAAAGGGGCTACACCTTC
cdr3_aa: CASSQPPGQRGYTF
d_call: .
clone_size: .
j_call: TRBJ1-2
v_call: TRBV2

cdr3_nt: TGTGCCAGCGGAAAGACAGGGGGCCGGGGCTACACCTTC
cdr3_aa: CASGKTGGRGYTF
d_call: TRBD1
clone_size: few
j_call: TRBJ1-2
v_call: TRBV28

cdr3_nt: TGTGCCAGCAGCCAAGGGCAGGGGGCGAGCTATGGCTACACCTTC
cdr3_aa: CASSQGQGASYGYTF
d_call: TRBD1
clone_size: .
j_call: TRBJ1-2
v_call: TRBV4-2

cdr3_nt: TGTGCCAGCAGCTTAGACGACACCCCAAGGGGCTACACCTTC
cdr3_aa: CASSLDDTPRGYTF
d_call: .
clone_size: .
j_call: TRBJ1-2
v_call: TRBV7-9

cdr3_nt: TGTGCCAGCAGCCTGCGGGATGGGGTTAGTGAAGCTTTCTTT
cdr3_aa: CASSLRDGVSEAFF
d_call: .
clone_size: few
j_call: TRBJ1-1
v_call: TRBV5-4

cdr3_nt: TGTGCCAGCAGCTTATCCAGGGGGCAGAACTATGGCTACACCTTC
cdr3_aa: CASSLSRGQNYGYTF
d_call: TRBD1
clone_size: .
j_call: TRBJ1-2
v_call: TRBV7-2

cdr3_nt: TGTGCCAGCAGTGAATATAAGGGCAGGGTGAGTGGCTACACCTTC
cdr3_aa: CASSEYKGRVSGYTF
d_call: .
clone_size: .
j_call: TRBJ1-2
v_call: TRBV25-1

cdr3_nt: TGTGCCAGCAGCCGGGACAGGAAGAATGAAAAACTGTTTTTT
cdr3_aa: CASSRDRKNEKLFF
d_call: TRBD1
clone_size: .
j_call: TRBJ1-4
v_call: TRBV5-4

cdr3_nt: TGTGCCACCATCAAGCACGGAGGGCTAAACACTGAAGCTTTCTTT
cdr3_aa: CATIKHGGLNTEAFF
d_call: .
clone_size: .
j_call: TRBJ1-1
v_call: TRBV15

cdr3_nt: TGTGCCAGCAGCAGTTCTGGGGCGGGAAGGAAGAACACTGAAGCTTTCTTT
cdr3_aa: CASSSSGAGRKNTEAFF
d_call: .
clone_size: once
j_call: TRBJ1-1
v_call: TRBV7-9

cdr3_nt: TGTGCCAGCAGTTACTCGGACTACTATGGCTACACCTTC
cdr3_aa: CASSYSDYYGYTF
d_call: .
clone_size: .
j_call: TRBJ1-2
v_call: TRBV6-5

cdr3_nt: TGTGCCAGCTCATCGGTCTATGGCTACACCTTC
cdr3_aa: CASSSVYGYTF
d_call: .
clone_size: once
j_call: TRBJ1-2
v_call: TRBV18

cdr3_nt: TGTGCCAGTAGTATACGACACAGGGAGACGGAGAACACCATATATTTT
cdr3_aa: CASSIRHRETENTIYF
d_call: .
clone_size: .
j_call: TRBJ1-3
v_call: TRBV19

cdr3_nt: TGTGCCATCAGTGGGAGGAACTATGGCTACACCTTC
cdr3_aa: CAISGRNYGYTF
d_call: .
clone_size: .
j_call: TRBJ1-2
v_call: TRBV10-3

cdr3_nt: TGTGCCAGCTCACCAAGACAGAACCAAGAGACCCAGTACTTC
cdr3_aa: CASSPRQNQETQYF
d_call: .
clone_size: once
j_call: TRBJ2-5
v_call: TRBV18

cdr3_nt: TGTGCCAGCAGTCCCCCTCGGGCGAACACCGGGGAGCTGTTTTTT
cdr3_aa: CASSPPRANTGELFF
d_call: .
clone_size: .
j_call: TRBJ2-2
v_call: TRBV5-6

cdr3_nt: TGTGCCAGCAGCTCCGAGGGAGGCAGGTTGAACACTGAAGCTTTCTTT
cdr3_aa: CASSSEGGRLNTEAFF
d_call: .
clone_size: .
j_call: TRBJ1-1
v_call: TRBV7-3

cdr3_nt: TGTGCCAGCCTTGGAGGGGACCAAGAGACCCAGTACTTC
cdr3_aa: CASLGGDQETQYF
d_call: .
clone_size: .
j_call: TRBJ2-5
v_call: TRBV18

cdr3_nt: TGTGCCAGCAGTTATCTGCGGTCAGCGAACACTGAAGCTTTCTTT
cdr3_aa: CASSYLRSANTEAFF
d_call: .
clone_size: .
j_call: TRBJ1-1
v_call: TRBV6-5

cdr3_nt: TGCGCCAGCAGCTTGGCCCTGGATACGCAGTATTTT
cdr3_aa: CASSLALDTQYF
d_call: .
clone_size: .
j_call: TRBJ2-3
v_call: TRBV5-1

cdr3_nt: TGCAGCGTTCGCAGGGTCAACACTGAAGCTTTCTTT
cdr3_aa: CSVRRVNTEAFF
d_call: .
clone_size: once
j_call: TRBJ1-1
v_call: TRBV29-1

cdr3_nt: TGTGCCAGCGGAAGGGGACAGCTTATAGTCTCTGGAAACACCATATATTTT
cdr3_aa: CASGRGQLIVSGNTIYF
d_call: TRBD1
clone_size: .
j_call: TRBJ1-3
v_call: TRBV5-8

cdr3_nt: TGTGCCAGCAGCGTAGCCCCCAGGGGAAGTGGGGCACCCCTCCACTTT
cdr3_aa: CASSVAPRGSGAPLHF
d_call: .
clone_size: .
j_call: TRBJ1-6
v_call: TRBV9

cdr3_nt: TGCGCCAGCAGCTTGGATCCGGGACTACCATCCTCCGATGAGCAGTTCTTC
cdr3_aa: CASSLDPGLPSSDEQFF
d_call: TRBD2
clone_size: few
j_call: TRBJ2-1
v_call: TRBV5-1

cdr3_nt: TGCGCCACCCGGCAGGGGTCTGACTCTGGGGCCAACGTCCTGACTTTC
cdr3_aa: CATRQGSDSGANVLTF
d_call: .
clone_size: .
j_call: TRBJ2-6
v_call: TRBV5-1

cdr3_nt: TGTGCCAGCAGCATTATACCGGGACAGGGGGTGGCTTTCTTT
cdr3_aa: CASSIIPGQGVAFF
d_call: .
clone_size: once
j_call: TRBJ1-1
v_call: TRBV21-1

cdr3_nt: TGTGCCAGCAGTTACTGGGCGGGGGGAAAAGAGACCCAGTACTTC
cdr3_aa: CASSYWAGGKETQYF
d_call: TRBD2
clone_size: .
j_call: TRBJ2-5
v_call: TRBV6-5

cdr3_nt: TGCGCCAGCAGCTTGGCCGTTTCCCCCGGGGAGCTGTTTTTT
cdr3_aa: CASSLAVSPGELFF
d_call: .
clone_size: .
j_call: TRBJ2-2
v_call: TRBV5-1

cdr3_nt: TGCAGTCCCATTTACAATGAGCAGTTCTTC
cdr3_aa: CSPIYNEQFF
d_call: .
clone_size: .
j_call: TRBJ2-1
v_call: TRBV20-1

cdr3_nt: TGTGCCAGCAGCTTACAAGCGACGAACACTGAAGCTTTCTTT
cdr3_aa: CASSLQATNTEAFF
d_call: .
clone_size: .
j_call: TRBJ1-1
v_call: TRBV7-3

cdr3_nt: TGTGCCAGCAGTTTGACAGGAAGGACTGAAGCTTTCTTT
cdr3_aa: CASSLTGRTEAFF
d_call: .
clone_size: .
j_call: TRBJ1-1
v_call: TRBV12-3/TRBV12-4

cdr3_nt: TGTGCCAGCTCACCACATCCGAGTGATGAGCAGTTCTTC
cdr3_aa: CASSPHPSDEQFF
d_call: .
clone_size: once
j_call: TRBJ2-1
v_call: TRBV18

cdr3_nt: TGTGCCAGCAGCTCGCACGGGGAGAACAATGAGCAGTTCTTC
cdr3_aa: CASSSHGENNEQFF
d_call: .
clone_size: .
j_call: TRBJ2-1
v_call: TRBV7-9

cdr3_nt: TGTGCCAGCAGTGAACAAACCAACCCCAGCTATGGCTACACCTTC
cdr3_aa: CASSEQTNPSYGYTF
d_call: .
clone_size: once
j_call: TRBJ1-2
v_call: TRBV6-1